The following is a TCR beta chain sequence with its context. As yet, its antigen is unknown. Profiled with immunoSEQ multiplex PCR; TCRdb holds only in-frame clones, not every one. This table has more than 95,000 clones, around 75% appearing once. This specimen belongs to a study of radiotherapy plus CTLA-4 blockade in lung cancer. Findings and caveats of the study: Tumor-origin TCR clones grew in blood after radiotherapy plus ipilimumab. Reports identified early blood T cell clone dynamics, with interferon-beta, as the best response predictor.

The material was peripheral blood, obtained from a patient treated with radiotherapy plus ipilimumab. The origin of this receptor is a human donor with non-small cell lung cancer who had a partial response to radiotherapy plus ipilimumab.

The chain's CDR3 is CASSLNTGNTIYF. The CDR3 DNA reads TGTGCCAGCAGCTTAAACACTGGAAACACCATATATTTT. The rearrangement uses TRBV11-3 and TRBJ1-3; no reliable D call. CDR3 length: 13 residues. From germline, CDR1 is SGHNT and CDR2 YENEEA. With 2 bases removed from V and 2 bases from J, the gap between germline ends came to 4 bases.